The entry below describes one T cell receptor (beta chain). The sample comes from a study of blood T cell repertoires in COVID-19. The overall study: Acute and convalescent COVID-19 specimens originated in the United States, Italy and Spain. The analysed material was cDNA or gDNA that came from T cells, B-cell-depleted T cells, or PBMCs.

The V gene's germline CDR1 is SGHTS and CDR2 YDEGEE. The V gene end was trimmed by 6 bases and the J gene end by 2 bases; junction bases not matched to a gene: 7. CDR3 size: 14 residues. Authors' processing steps: Reference gene primer amplification gave nucleated cell count estimates. The table came from immunoSEQ multiplex PCR; TCRdb's copy has only in-frame clones and leaves some out. The V and J calls and clone size were taken over from that table, and D and trimming were inferred from the DNA. The data show about 210,000 clones, around 81% seen once. Material: peripheral blood. V gene TRBV5-8 combines with J gene TRBJ2-7; TRBD2 matches at 8 bases. This sequence was found in a woman in her 70s with acute or convalescent COVID-19. The CDR3 is CASTRRRGAYEQYF. The CDR3 nucleotides read TGTGCCAGCACTAGGAGGCGGGGGGCCTACGAGCAGTACTTC.